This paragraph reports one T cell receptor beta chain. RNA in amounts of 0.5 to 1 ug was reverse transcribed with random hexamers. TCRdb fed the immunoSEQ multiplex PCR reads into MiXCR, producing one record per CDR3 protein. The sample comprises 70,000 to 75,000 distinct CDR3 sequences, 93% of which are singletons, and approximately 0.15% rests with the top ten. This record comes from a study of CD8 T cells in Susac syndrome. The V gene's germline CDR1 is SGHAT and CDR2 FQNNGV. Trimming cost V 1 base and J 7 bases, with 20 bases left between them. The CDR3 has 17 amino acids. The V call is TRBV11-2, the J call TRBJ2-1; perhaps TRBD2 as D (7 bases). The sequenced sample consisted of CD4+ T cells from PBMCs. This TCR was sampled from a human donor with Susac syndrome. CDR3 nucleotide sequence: TGTGCCAGCAGCTTAGCGGGATTGGCGGGGGCTAGGAATGAGCAGTTCTTC. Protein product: CASSLAGLAGARNEQFF.